This TCR beta chain came from a study of OX40 agonist ivuxolimab in advanced cancers. Study outcomes and limitations: Relative to CD4+ cells, CD8+ T cells on average had more expanded clones.

Concerning this clone: Its specificity is unknown.

Samples were taken at baseline and on day 1 of cycles 4 and 7. This CDR3 is 11 amino acids long. From germline, CDR1 is SQVTM and CDR2 ANQGSEA. V was clipped by 0 bases and J by 0 bases, with 0 bases between them. This table comes from immunoSEQ multiplex PCR, and its TCRdb copy is limited to in-frame clones, with some not included. The sample carries 55,000 to 80,000 clones, around 86% recorded once. Sample: CD4+ or CD8+ T cells sorted from blood, taken in a trial of the OX40 agonist ivuxolimab. The sequence was obtained from an adult with an advanced solid tumor such as melanoma, head and neck, liver or kidney cancer. V and J are TRBV29-1 and TRBJ2-7; D remains unclear. This CDR3 reads CSVEDSYEQYF. The DNA of the CDR3 is TGCAGCGTTGAAGACTCCTACGAGCAGTACTTC.